The sequence of this T cell receptor (beta chain) was determined in a study of regulatory T cells in long-lasting Graves disease. In building TCR beta libraries, iRepertoire HTBI primers were used together with Arm-PCR of CDR3 regions. A single record per CDR3 protein comes from TCRdb applying MiXCR to the multiplex PCR reads. The top ten clones hold about 11% of a sample with about 610,000 distinct CDR3 sequences, around 16% of them seen once. Germline V CDR1 and CDR2: MNHEY, SMNVEV (reference sequence). This CDR3 region has 13 residues. V was clipped by 4 bases and J by 5 bases, with 11 bases between them. There are many counts of this clonotype. Time point reported: newly diagnosed GD, antithyroid drugs for less than 3 months. Extracted PBMC RNA gave rise to the TCR library. This same sample was also part of a study on T cells in Graves' hyperthyroidism and ophthalmopathy.

The material was peripheral blood mononuclear cells (PBMCs), obtained at new diagnosis, from a patient treated with antithyroid drugs. The receptor was derived from a man between 18 and 35 years old with Graves disease. The V and J genes are TRBV27 and TRBJ2-5, with D perhaps TRBD2 (6 bases). The DNA of the CDR3 is TGTGCCAGCAGTTGGAGGGATTCTGAGACCCAGTACTTC. The encoded protein is CASSWRDSETQYF.